These 7 T cell receptor beta chains were all obtained from the same sample, sequenced in a study of OX40 agonist ivuxolimab in advanced cancers. Produced via immunoSEQ multiplex PCR; TCRdb's table is partial and in-frame only. The table records over 60,000 clones, approximately 82% of them present only once. Sequences were derived from CD4+ or CD8+ T cells sorted from blood, sampled in a trial of the OX40 agonist ivuxolimab. These TCRs come from an adult with an advanced solid tumor such as melanoma, head and neck, liver or kidney cancer.

This rearrangement joins TRBV18 to TRBJ2-1; perhaps TRBD2 as D (7 bases). Germline V CDR1 and CDR2: KGHSH, LQKENI. The CDR3 is made up of 15 amino acids. V was clipped by 3 bases and J by 7 bases, with 16 bases between them. DNA for the CDR3: TGTGCCAGCTCACCGGGGGCGGGAGATAGGAATGAGCAGTTCTTC. This codes for CASSPGAGDRNEQFF.

V usage is TRBV4-1 and J usage is TRBJ2-1; TRBD2 matches at 8 bases. Germline V gives CDR1 MGHRA, CDR2 YSYEKL. The CDR3 is 18 amino acids. V lost 0 bases to trimming and J lost 4 bases; unmatched junction nucleotides: 11. CDR3 bases: TGCGCCAGCAGCCAAGATGCCCCGCGGGGGGTCGAGTACAATGAGCAGTTCTTC. Its translation: CASSQDAPRGVEYNEQFF.

The V gene is TRBV19, the J gene TRBJ2-1; D may be TRBD2 (6 bases). The CDR3 extends over 14 amino acids. The V and J ends lost 7 bases and 8 bases respectively, with 18 bases between them. The germline V gene has CDR1 LNHDA and CDR2 SQIVND (reference sequence). This chain's CDR3 is CASKAAGWEDEQFF. CDR3 in DNA: TGTGCCAGTAAGGCGGCGGGATGGGAAGATGAGCAGTTCTTC.

The gene calls are TRBV5-6 and TRBJ2-7, with TRBD1 identical over 9 bases. CDR3 length: 12 amino acids. V gave up 4 bases and J gave up 6 bases; unmatched junction bases: 2. Germline V gene lookup returns CDR1 SGHDT and CDR2 YYEEEE. CDR3 protein: CASSRTGAEQYF. In nucleotides, the CDR3 is TGTGCCAGCAGCCGGACAGGGGCCGAGCAGTACTTC. Based on the CDR3 plus reference TRBV5-6 and TRBJ2-7, the full variable domain is DAGVTQSPTHLIKTRGQQVTLRCSPKSGHDTVSWYQQALGQGPQFIFQYYEEEERQRGNFPDRFSGHQFPNYSSELNVNALLLGDSALYLCASSRTGAEQYFGPGTRLTVT.

This chain uses TRBV2 with TRBJ2-6; TRBD1 aligns across 12 bases. Trimming took 0 bases from V and 2 from J; bases not matched to a gene: 2. In germline, CDR1 is SNHLY, CDR2 FYNNEI. The CDR3 consists of 18 residues. CDR3: CASSEAGTGGAGANVLTF. DNA of the CDR3: TGTGCCAGCAGTGAAGCCGGGACAGGGGGCGCTGGGGCCAACGTCCTGACTTTC. The whole variable domain, filled in from reference TRBV2 and TRBJ2-6, reads EPEVTQTPSHQVTQMGQEVILRCVPISNHLYFYWYRQILGQKVEFLVSFYNNEISEKSEIFDDQFSVERPDGSNFTLKIRSTKLEDSAMYFCASSEAGTGGAGANVLTFGAGSRLTVL.

The V call is TRBV27, the J call TRBJ2-1; D not resolved. This CDR3 spans 14 amino acids. Germline CDR1 reads MNHEY; CDR2 reads SMNVEV (reference sequence). V was cut by 0 bases and J by 6 bases, with 9 bases left in between. CDR3 sequence reads: CASSLSRTSNEQFF. CDR3 coding DNA: TGTGCCAGCAGTTTATCCAGGACCTCCAATGAGCAGTTCTTC.

The chain joins TRBV5-1 to TRBJ2-2, with 9 bases that match TRBD2. The CDR3 totals 15 residues. V lost 0 bases to trimming and J lost 5 bases; unmatched junction nucleotides: 2. CDR1 and CDR2 from the germline V gene are SGHRS and YFSETQ. The chain's CDR3 is CASSLALAGTGELFF. For the CDR3, the DNA is TGCGCCAGCAGCTTGGCGCTAGCGGGAACCGGGGAGCTGTTTTTT.